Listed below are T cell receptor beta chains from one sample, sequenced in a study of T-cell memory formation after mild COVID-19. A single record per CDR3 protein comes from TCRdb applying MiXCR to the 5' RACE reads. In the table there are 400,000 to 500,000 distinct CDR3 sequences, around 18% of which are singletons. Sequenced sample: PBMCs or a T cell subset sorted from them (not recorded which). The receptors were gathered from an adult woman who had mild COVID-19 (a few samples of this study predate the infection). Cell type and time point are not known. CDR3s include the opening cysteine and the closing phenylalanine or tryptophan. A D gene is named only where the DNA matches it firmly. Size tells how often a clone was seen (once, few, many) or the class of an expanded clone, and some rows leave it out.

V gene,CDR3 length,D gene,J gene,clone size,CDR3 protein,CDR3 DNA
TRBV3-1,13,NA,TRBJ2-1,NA,CASSRYSPNEQFF,TGTGCCAGCAGCCGTTATAGCCCGAATGAGCAGTTCTTC
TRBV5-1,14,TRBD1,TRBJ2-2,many,CASSGTGNTGELFF,TGCGCCAGCAGCGGGACAGGGAACACCGGGGAGCTGTTTTTT
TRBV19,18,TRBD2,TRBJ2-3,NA,CANSFWGTSGNIPDTQYF,TGTGCCAATTCATTTTGGGGGACTAGCGGGAATATTCCAGATACGCAGTATTTT
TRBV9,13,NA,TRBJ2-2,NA,CASSPVLAGELFF,TGTGCCAGCAGCCCGGTTCTTGCCGGGGAGCTGTTTTTT
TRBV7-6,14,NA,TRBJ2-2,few,CASSFNGGTGELFF,TGTGCCAGCAGCTTCAATGGGGGCACCGGGGAGCTGTTTTTT
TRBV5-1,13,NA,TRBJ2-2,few,CASSTGQTGELFF,TGCGCCAGCAGCACCGGACAGACCGGGGAGCTGTTTTTT
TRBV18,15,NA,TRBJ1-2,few,CASSPRADYNYGYTF,TGTGCCAGCTCACCGAGGGCAGATTATAACTATGGCTACACCTTC
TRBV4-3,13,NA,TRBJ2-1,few,CASSQPQSSEQFF,TGCGCCAGCAGCCAACCCCAGAGCAGCGAGCAGTTCTTC
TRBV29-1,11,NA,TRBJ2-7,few,CSVAGTYEQYF,TGCAGCGTCGCCGGGACCTACGAGCAGTACTTC
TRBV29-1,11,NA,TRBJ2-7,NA,CSVEGSYEQYF,TGCAGCGTTGAAGGGTCCTACGAGCAGTACTTC
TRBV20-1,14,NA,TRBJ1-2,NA,CSAPLDRNLYGYTF,TGCAGTGCTCCTCTGGACAGAAACCTCTATGGCTACACCTTC
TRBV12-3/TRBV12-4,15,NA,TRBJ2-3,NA,CASSLQGGITDTQYF,TGTGCCAGCAGTTTACAAGGGGGAATCACAGATACGCAGTATTTT
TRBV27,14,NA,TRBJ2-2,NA,CASSGLRAGGELFF,TGTGCCAGCAGTGGTCTCCGGGCAGGCGGGGAGCTGTTTTTT
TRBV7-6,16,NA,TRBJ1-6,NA,CASSLSTALTNSPLHF,TGTGCCAGCAGCTTGTCGACAGCTCTTACCAATTCACCCCTCCACTTT
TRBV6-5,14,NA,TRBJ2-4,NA,CASSRGTGKNIQYF,TGTGCCAGCAGCCGGGGGACTGGCAAAAACATTCAGTACTTC
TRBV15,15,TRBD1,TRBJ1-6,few,CATSRDGQGPSPLHF,TGTGCCACCAGCAGAGACGGACAGGGTCCTTCACCCCTCCACTTT
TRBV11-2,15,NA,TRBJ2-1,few,CASSTDLSSYNEQFF,TGTGCCAGCAGCACCGACTTAAGCTCCTACAATGAGCAGTTCTTC
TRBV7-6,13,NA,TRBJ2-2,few,CASDRAGTGELFF,TGTGCCAGCGACAGAGCCGGCACCGGGGAGCTGTTTTTT
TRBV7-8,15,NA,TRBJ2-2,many,CASSLDRVNTGELFF,TGTGCCAGCAGCTTGGATAGGGTCAACACCGGGGAGCTGTTTTTT
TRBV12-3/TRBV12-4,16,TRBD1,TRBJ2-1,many,CASSHPTGTGYNEQFF,TGTGCCAGCAGTCATCCCACCGGGACAGGCTACAATGAGCAGTTCTTC
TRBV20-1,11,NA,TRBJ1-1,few,CSAPGSTEAFF,TGCAGTGCCCCAGGCTCCACTGAAGCTTTCTTT
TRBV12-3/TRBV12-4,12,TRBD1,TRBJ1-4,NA,CASRDRDEKLFF,TGTGCCAGCAGGGACAGGGATGAAAAACTGTTTTTT
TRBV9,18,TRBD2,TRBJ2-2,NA,CASSVLGTSGGNTGELFF,TGTGCCAGCAGCGTATTGGGGACTAGCGGGGGGAACACCGGGGAGCTGTTTTTT
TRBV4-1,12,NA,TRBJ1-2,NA,CASSGTRGGYTF,TGCGCCAGCAGTGGCACTAGGGGCGGCTACACCTTC
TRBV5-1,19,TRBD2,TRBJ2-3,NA,CASSAEPPQSGRGTDTQYF,TGCGCCAGCAGCGCGGAGCCCCCCCAGTCGGGGAGGGGCACAGATACGCAGTATTTT
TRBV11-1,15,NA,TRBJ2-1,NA,CASKAGGTGSNEQFF,TGTGCCAGCAAGGCCGGGGGTACAGGGAGCAATGAGCAGTTCTTC
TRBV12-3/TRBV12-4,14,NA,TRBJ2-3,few,CASSFGGGHYTQYF,TGTGCCAGCAGTTTTGGCGGGGGACATTATACGCAGTATTTT
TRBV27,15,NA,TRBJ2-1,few,CASSFPGTSYNEQFF,TGTGCCAGCAGTTTCCCCGGGACATCTTACAATGAGCAGTTCTTC
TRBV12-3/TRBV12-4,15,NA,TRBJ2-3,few,CASSLGLVGTDTQYF,TGTGCCAGCAGTTTAGGGCTAGTGGGCACAGATACGCAGTATTTT
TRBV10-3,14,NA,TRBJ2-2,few,CAIKPDGHTGELFF,TGTGCCATCAAGCCCGATGGGCACACCGGGGAGCTGTTTTTT
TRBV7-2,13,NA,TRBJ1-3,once,CASTRTPGNTIYF,TGTGCCAGCACGAGGACACCTGGAAACACCATATATTTT
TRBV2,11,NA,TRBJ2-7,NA,CAGPDFYEQYF,TGTGCCGGACCGGACTTCTACGAGCAGTACTTC
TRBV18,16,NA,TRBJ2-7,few,CASSPPGGRAAYEQYF,TGTGCCAGCTCACCCCCTGGGGGCAGGGCGGCCTACGAGCAGTACTTC
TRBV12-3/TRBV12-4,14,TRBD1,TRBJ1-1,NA,CASRNRGGNTEAFF,TGTGCCAGCAGAAACAGGGGAGGGAACACTGAAGCTTTCTTT
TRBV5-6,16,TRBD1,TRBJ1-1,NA,CASSFGPGTGNTEAFF,TGTGCCAGCAGCTTTGGCCCCGGGACAGGGAACACTGAAGCTTTCTTT
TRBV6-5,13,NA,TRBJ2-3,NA,CASSYRVTDTQYF,TGTGCCAGCAGTTACAGGGTCACAGATACGCAGTATTTT
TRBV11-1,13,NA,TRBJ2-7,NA,CASSESLFDEQYF,TGTGCCAGCAGCGAATCCCTATTTGACGAGCAGTACTTC